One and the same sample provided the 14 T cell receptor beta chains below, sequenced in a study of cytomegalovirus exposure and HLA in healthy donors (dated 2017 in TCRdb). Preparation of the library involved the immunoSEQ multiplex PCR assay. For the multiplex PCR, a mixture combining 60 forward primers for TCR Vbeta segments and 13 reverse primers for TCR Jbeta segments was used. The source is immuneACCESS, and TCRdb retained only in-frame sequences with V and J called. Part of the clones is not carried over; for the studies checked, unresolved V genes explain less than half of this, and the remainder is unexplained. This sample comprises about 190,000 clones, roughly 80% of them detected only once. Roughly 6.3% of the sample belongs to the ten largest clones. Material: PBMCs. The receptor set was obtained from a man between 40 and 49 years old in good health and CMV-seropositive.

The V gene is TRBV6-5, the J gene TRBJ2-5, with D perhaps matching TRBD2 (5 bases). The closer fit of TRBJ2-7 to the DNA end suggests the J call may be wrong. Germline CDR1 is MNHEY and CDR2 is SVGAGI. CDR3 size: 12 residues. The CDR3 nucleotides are TGTGCCAGCAGTCGGGGAACCTACGAGCAGTACTTC. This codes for CASSRGTYEQYF.

CDR3 protein: CASSQERSYEQYF. CDR3 DNA: TGCGCCAGCAGCCAAGAGCGCTCCTACGAGCAGTACTTC. V and J are TRBV4-3 and TRBJ2-7; no clear D. This CDR3 has 13 residues. Trimming removed 0 bases at V and 0 bases at J, with 3 bases between. In germline, CDR1 is LGHNA, CDR2 YSLEER.

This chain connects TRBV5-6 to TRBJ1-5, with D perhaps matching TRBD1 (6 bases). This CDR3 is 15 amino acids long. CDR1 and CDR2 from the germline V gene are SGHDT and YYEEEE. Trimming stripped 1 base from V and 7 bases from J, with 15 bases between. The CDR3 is CASSLFDRKGQPQHF. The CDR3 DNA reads TGTGCCAGCAGCTTGTTCGACAGGAAAGGCCAGCCCCAGCATTTT.

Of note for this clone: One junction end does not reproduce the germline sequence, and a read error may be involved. The CDR3: CASSPGRLNAEAFF. The DNA for the CDR3 is TGTGCCAGCTCACCGGGGCGGTTGAACGCTGAAGCTTTCTTT. The rearrangement links TRBV18 to TRBJ1-1; D is possibly TRBD1 (5 bases). The germline CDR1 and CDR2 sequences are KGHSH and LQKENI. This CDR3 has 14 residues. The variable domain in full, completed from reference TRBV18 and TRBJ1-1, reads NAGVMQNPRHLVRRRGQEARLRCSPMKGHSHVYWYRQLPEEGLKFMVYLQKENIIDESGMPKERFSAEFPKEGPSILRIQQVVRGDSAAYFCASSPGRLNAEAFFGQGTRLTVV.

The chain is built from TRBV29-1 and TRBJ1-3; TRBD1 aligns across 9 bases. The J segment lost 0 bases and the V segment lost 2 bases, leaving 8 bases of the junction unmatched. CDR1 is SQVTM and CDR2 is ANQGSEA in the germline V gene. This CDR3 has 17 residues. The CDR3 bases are TGCAGCGTTGAAACGCGGGACAGGGAAAACTCTGGAAACACCATATATTTT. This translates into CSVETRDRENSGNTIYF.

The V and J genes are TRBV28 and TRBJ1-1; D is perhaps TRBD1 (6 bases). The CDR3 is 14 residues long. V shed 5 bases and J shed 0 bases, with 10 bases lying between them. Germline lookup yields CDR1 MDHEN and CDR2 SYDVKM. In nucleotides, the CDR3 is TGTGCCAGCAGTCCAGGGGCCCTGAACACTGAAGCTTTCTTT. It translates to CASSPGALNTEAFF.

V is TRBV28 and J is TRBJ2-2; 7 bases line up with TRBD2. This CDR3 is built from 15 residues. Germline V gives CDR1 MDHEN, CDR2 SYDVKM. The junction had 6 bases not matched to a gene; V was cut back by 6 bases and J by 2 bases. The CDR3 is CASRLGLQNTGELFF. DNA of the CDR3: TGTGCCAGCAGATTGGGACTACAAAACACCGGGGAGCTGTTTTTT.

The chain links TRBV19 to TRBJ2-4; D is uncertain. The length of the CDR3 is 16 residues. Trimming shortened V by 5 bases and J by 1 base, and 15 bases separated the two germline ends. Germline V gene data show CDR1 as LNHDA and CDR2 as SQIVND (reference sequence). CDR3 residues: CASSPAALGAKNIQYF. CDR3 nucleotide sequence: TGTGCCAGTAGTCCCGCGGCCCTCGGGGCCAAAAACATTCAGTACTTC. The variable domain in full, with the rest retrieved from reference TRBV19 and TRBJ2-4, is DGGITQSPKYLFRKEGQNVTLSCEQNLNHDAMYWYRQDPGQGLRLIYYSQIVNDFQKGDIAEGYSVSREKKESFPLTVTSAQKNPTAFYLCASSPAALGAKNIQYFGAGTRLSVL.

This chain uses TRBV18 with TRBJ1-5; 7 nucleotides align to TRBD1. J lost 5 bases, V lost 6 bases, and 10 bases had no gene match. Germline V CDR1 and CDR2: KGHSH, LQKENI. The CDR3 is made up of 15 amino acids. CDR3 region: CASSPTGARDQPQHF. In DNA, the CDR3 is TGTGCCAGCTCGCCAACAGGGGCCCGAGATCAGCCCCAGCATTTT.

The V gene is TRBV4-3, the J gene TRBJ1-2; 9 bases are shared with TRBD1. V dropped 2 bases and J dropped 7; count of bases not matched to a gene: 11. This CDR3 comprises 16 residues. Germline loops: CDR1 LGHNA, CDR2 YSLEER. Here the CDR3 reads CASSQSKYGTGSGYTF. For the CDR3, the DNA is TGCGCCAGCAGCCAATCAAAATACGGGACAGGGAGTGGCTACACCTTC.

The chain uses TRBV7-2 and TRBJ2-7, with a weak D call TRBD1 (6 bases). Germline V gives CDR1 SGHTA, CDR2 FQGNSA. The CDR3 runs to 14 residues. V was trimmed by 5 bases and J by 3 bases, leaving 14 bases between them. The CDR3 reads CASSPSQGNYEQYF. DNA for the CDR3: TGTGCCAGCAGCCCGAGTCAGGGGAACTACGAGCAGTACTTC.

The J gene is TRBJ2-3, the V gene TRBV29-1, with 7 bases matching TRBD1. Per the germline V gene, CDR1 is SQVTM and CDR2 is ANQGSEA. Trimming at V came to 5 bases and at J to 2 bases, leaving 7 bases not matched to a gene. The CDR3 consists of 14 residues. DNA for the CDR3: TGCAGCGTTACCCGGACAGGACACACAGATACGCAGTATTTT. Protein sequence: CSVTRTGHTDTQYF.

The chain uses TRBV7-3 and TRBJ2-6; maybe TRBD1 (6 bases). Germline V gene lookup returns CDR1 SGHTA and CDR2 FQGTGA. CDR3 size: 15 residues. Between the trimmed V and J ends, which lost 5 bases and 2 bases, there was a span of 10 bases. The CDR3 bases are TGTGCCAGCAGCAAACAGGGACCTGGGGCCAACGTCCTGACTTTC. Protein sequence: CASSKQGPGANVLTF.

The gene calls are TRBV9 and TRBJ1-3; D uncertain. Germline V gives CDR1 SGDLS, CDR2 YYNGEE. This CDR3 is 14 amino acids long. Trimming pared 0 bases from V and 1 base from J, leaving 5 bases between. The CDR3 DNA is TGTGCCAGCAGCGTAGCCCCTTCTGGAAACACCATATATTTT. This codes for CASSVAPSGNTIYF. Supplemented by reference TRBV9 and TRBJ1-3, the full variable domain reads DSGVTQTPKHLITATGQRVTLRCSPRSGDLSVYWYQQSLDQGLQFLIQYYNGEERAKGNILERFSAQQFPDLHSELNLSSLELGDSALYFCASSVAPSGNTIYFGEGSWLTVV.